This entry is about one TCR beta chain. This record belongs to a study of cytotoxic CD8 clonotypes in ibrutinib-treated CLL. Whole-study context: By median around 69 months, approximately twelve had progressed and approximately 14 stayed remitted; responses had been 2 complete and roughly 25 partial. Productive templates averaged approximately 250,000 per sample, and productive rearrangements 85,000 to 95,000.

Profiled with immunoSEQ multiplex PCR; TCRdb holds only in-frame clones, not every one. Of almost 250,000 clones in the sample, less than 75% were seen once. The TCR comes from a human donor with chronic lymphocytic leukemia. The material was PBMCs, obtained after 24 months of ibrutinib treatment.

The CDR3 DNA reads TGTGCCAGCAGCCCGACTAGTTACAATGAGCAGTTCTTC. It codes for CASSPTSYNEQFF. The chain recombines TRBV6-6 with TRBJ2-1, with D perhaps matching TRBD2 (6 bases). The CDR3 is made up of 13 amino acids. Germline V gene sequence: CDR1 MNHNY, CDR2 SVGAGI (reference sequence). The germline V and J ends were trimmed by 6 bases and 4 bases, with 10 bases remaining between them.